Following are 13 T cell receptor beta chains from one sample sequenced in a study of PD-1 blockade in classical Hodgkin lymphoma. Method: immunoSEQ multiplex PCR; TCRdb's copy keeps in-frame clones and lacks some. The sample includes more than 45,000 clones, 73% of them seen just once. There was relapse after autologous stem cell transplantation in every patient, and there was variation in brentuximab vedotin exposure. The sequencing here drew on peripheral blood mononuclear cells (PBMCs), taken before the second cycle of nivolumab. Receptors were obtained from a human donor with classical Hodgkin lymphoma.

V and J are TRBV19 and TRBJ2-2, with D maybe TRBD2 (6 bases). Between the trimmed V and J ends, which lost 3 bases and 6 bases, there was a span of 14 bases. CDR1 is LNHDA and CDR2 is SQIVND in the germline V gene (reference sequence). CDR3 length: 15 residues. The CDR3 is CASSMRRDGAGELFF. The CDR3 nucleotides read TGTGCCAGTAGTATGAGGCGGGATGGGGCCGGGGAGCTGTTTTTT.

The chain has TRBV11-2 and TRBJ2-7, with D perhaps matching TRBD1 (5 bases). Germline assignment: CDR1 SGHAT and CDR2 FQNNGV. CDR3 length: 14 amino acids. V lost 6 bases and J lost 1, with 13 bases in between. In DNA form, the CDR3 reads TGTGCCAGCAGACTCTCAGGGCAGTCCTACGAGCAGTACTTC. Its protein is CASRLSGQSYEQYF.

The V gene is TRBV6-5, the J gene TRBJ2-7; no reliable D call. CDR3 length equals 15 residues. Germline CDR1 MNHEY, CDR2 SVGAGI. The V gene lost 2 bases and the J gene lost 6 bases, with 17 bases spanning the gap. The CDR3 sequence is CASSYARWDAGEQYF. CDR3 nucleotides: TGTGCCAGCAGTTACGCGAGATGGGATGCTGGCGAGCAGTACTTC.

This clone was found a few times. The chain carries TRBV19 and TRBJ2-2, with D unclear. This CDR3 spans 15 amino acids. Trimming took 1 base from V and 5 from J, leaving 11 bases between them. The germline CDR1 and CDR2 sequences are LNHDA and SQIVND (reference sequence). The CDR3 DNA is TGTGCCAGTAGTATAGGAACAGATTCAACCGGGGAGCTGTTTTTT. It specifies CASSIGTDSTGELFF.

This clone appeared a few times. The chain is built from TRBV18 and TRBJ2-3; 10 bases are shared with TRBD2. This CDR3 contains 16 residues. Per germline, CDR1 KGHSH and CDR2 LQKENI. After removal of 3 bases from V and 4 bases from J, the junction contained 7 bases not matched to a gene. CDR3 in amino acids: CASSPQSGTSADTQYF. In DNA form, the CDR3 reads TGTGCCAGCTCACCTCAATCCGGGACTAGCGCAGATACGCAGTATTTT.

The gene calls are TRBV5-4 and TRBJ1-2, with a possible D match to TRBD1 (5 bases). The CDR3 has 12 amino acids. CDR1 and CDR2 (germline): SGHNT, YYREEE (reference sequence). V lost 4 bases and J 8 bases, leaving 12 bases between the germline ends. CDR3 DNA: TGTGCCAGCAGCACCGATTGGGGCGGCTACACCTTC. As protein: CASSTDWGGYTF.

The V and J genes are TRBV18 and TRBJ1-2, with D uncertain. The germline V gene has CDR1 KGHSH and CDR2 LQKENI. The CDR3 covers 18 residues. Trimming removed 1 base at V and 2 bases at J, with 20 bases between. The CDR3 region has the DNA TGTGCCAGCTCACCACTCCGTTCGGCGAAAAATGAAAACTATGGCTACACCTTC. Its translation is CASSPLRSAKNENYGYTF.

This chain connects TRBV7-9 to TRBJ2-5; the D is unclear. Trimming cost V 1 base and J 5 bases, with 8 bases left between them. Germline CDR1 reads SEHNR; CDR2 reads FQNEAQ (reference sequence). The CDR3 has 13 residues. The DNA of the CDR3 is TGTGCCAGCAGCTTAGTACCCGGTGAGACCCAGTACTTC. Its protein is CASSLVPGETQYF.

This sequence joins TRBV6-6 and TRBJ2-1; 8 bases are shared with TRBD2. V dropped 6 bases and J dropped 1; count of bases not matched to a gene: 8. The CDR3 has 16 amino acids. CDR1 and CDR2 (germline): MNHNY, SVGAGI (reference sequence). CDR3 in DNA: TGTGCCAGCAGGCCCCGAGCGGGAGTATCCTACAATGAGCAGTTCTTC. It specifies CASRPRAGVSYNEQFF.

The chain is built from TRBV28 and TRBJ2-7; D might be TRBD2 (6 bases). V lost 6 bases and J 4 bases, leaving 16 bases between the germline ends. CDR1 MDHEN and CDR2 SYDVKM come from the germline V gene. This CDR3 has 14 amino acids. The CDR3 sequence: CASSYVAGSYEQYF. The CDR3 DNA is TGTGCCAGCAGCTATGTTGCGGGATCTTACGAGCAGTACTTC.

V gene TRBV7-8 combines with J gene TRBJ1-2; D is perhaps TRBD1 (5 bases). The CDR3 runs to 14 residues. Germline CDR1 SGHVS, CDR2 FQNEAQ. Trimming took off 1 base at V and 4 bases at J, with 10 bases between the two ends. DNA for the CDR3: TGTGCCAGCAGCTTAGGGGGCACCCTCTATGGCTACACCTTC. This gives the protein CASSLGGTLYGYTF.

V is TRBV6-5 and J is TRBJ2-1; TRBD1 might be the D (6 bases). The germline V gene has CDR1 MNHEY and CDR2 SVGAGI. This CDR3 contains 12 residues. V was shortened by 5 bases and J by 12 bases, with 14 bases between the two germline ends. CDR3 sequence: CASSADSSWQFF. CDR3 in DNA: TGTGCCAGCAGTGCGGACAGCTCCTGGCAGTTCTTC.

V gene TRBV7-9 combines with J gene TRBJ1-1, with 7 nucleotides matching TRBD1. From germline, CDR1 is SEHNR and CDR2 FQNEAQ (reference sequence). This CDR3 has 13 amino acids. V gave up 2 bases and J gave up 7 bases; unmatched junction bases: 4. Written as DNA, the CDR3 is TGTGCCAGCAGCTTAACAGGGGCAAGTGAAGCTTTCTTT. As protein: CASSLTGASEAFF.